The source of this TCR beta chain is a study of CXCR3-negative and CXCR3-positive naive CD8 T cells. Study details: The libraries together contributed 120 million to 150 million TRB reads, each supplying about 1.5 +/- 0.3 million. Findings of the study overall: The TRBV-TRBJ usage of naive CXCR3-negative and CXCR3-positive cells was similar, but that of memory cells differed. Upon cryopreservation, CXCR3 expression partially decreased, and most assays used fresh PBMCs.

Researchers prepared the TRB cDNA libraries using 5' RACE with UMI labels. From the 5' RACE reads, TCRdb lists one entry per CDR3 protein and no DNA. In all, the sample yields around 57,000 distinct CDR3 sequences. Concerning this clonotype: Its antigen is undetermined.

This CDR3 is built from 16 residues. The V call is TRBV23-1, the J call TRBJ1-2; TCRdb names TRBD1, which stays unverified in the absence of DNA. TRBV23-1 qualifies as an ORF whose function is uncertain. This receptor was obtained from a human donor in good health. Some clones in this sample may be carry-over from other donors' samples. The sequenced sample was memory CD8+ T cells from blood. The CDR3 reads CASSQGGSTDNYGYTF.